Shown below are 26 T cell receptor beta chains from a single sample sequenced in a study of T-cell reconstitution after alpha-beta-depleted transplantation in children (dated by TCRdb to the mid-2010s). The treatment or condition label on this specimen signifies: allogeneic hematopoietic cell transplantation with graft depleted of TCRalphabeta T cells and CD19 B cells. The library was generated by PCR. TCRdb lists the instrument as Illumina HiSeq 2500. To normalize quantification of the TCRbeta repertoire, the TCR libraries were built with molecular barcoding that relied on unique molecular identifiers. TCRdb reran the public reads through fastp at Q25 and MiXCR, keeping productive beta chains. Identical CDR3 proteins give one entry, which carries the most common genes and DNA. Recorded for this sample are approximately 350,000 distinct CDR3 sequences; 15% to 20% of them occurred a single time. The ten top clones hold about 41% of the sample.

Sequences were derived from PBMCs, mostly from graft donor cells, sampled 360 days after TCRalphabeta/CD19-depleted stem cell transplant. The receptors stem from a male patient between 2 and 15 years old who had a stem cell transplant for acute lymphoblastic leukemia, so the T cells may come from the graft donor.

The table lists this clonotype with many counts. At one boundary the junction diverges from the germline segment, which might be a read error. This sequence joins TRBV7-2 and TRBJ2-1, with 7 bases that match TRBD2. CDR3 length: 15 amino acids. Looked up from germline, CDR1 is SGHTA and CDR2 is FQGNSA. CDR3 bases: TGTGCCAGCAGCCTAGCGGAGTTAATATACAATGAGCAGTTCTTC. Its protein is CASSLAELIYNEQFF.

V gene TRBV12-3 or TRBV12-4 combines with J gene TRBJ1-1; 7 bases agree with TRBD1. The V and J ends lost 6 bases and 3 bases, in that order; junction bases with no gene match: 7. The CDR3 runs to 14 residues. The CDR3 region is CASSLTGTDTEAFF. For the CDR3, the DNA is TGTGCCAGCAGCCTGACAGGGACCGACACTGAAGCTTTCTTT.

This clonotype was counted a few times. The chain is built from TRBV7-3 and TRBJ2-1; D may be TRBD2 (5 bases). The CDR3 is 16 residues long. V lost 5 bases and J lost 4, with 18 bases in between. Germline CDR1 SGHTA, CDR2 FQGTGA. The CDR3 DNA sequence: TGTGCCAGCAGCCTACACAGCCAAAGCGGTTACAATGAGCAGTTCTTC. Its translation is CASSLHSQSGYNEQFF.

A few counts support this clonotype. The chain couples TRBV5-1 to TRBJ1-4; the match to TRBD1 covers 7 bases. Per germline, CDR1 SGHRS and CDR2 YFSETQ. The CDR3 is made up of 15 amino acids. The V gene end was trimmed by 4 bases and the J gene end by 0 bases; junction bases not matched to a gene: 3. CDR3 sequence (DNA): TGCGCCAGCAGCAAAGGACAGGCAACTAATGAAAAACTGTTTTTT. This gives the protein CASSKGQATNEKLFF.

This clonotype has a count of ten or more. The chain couples TRBV6-5 to TRBJ2-7; no reliable D call. CDR3 length equals 14 residues. Germline assignment: CDR1 MNHEY and CDR2 SVGAGI. Trimming stripped 0 bases from V and 2 bases from J, with 8 bases between. For the CDR3, the DNA is TGTGCCAGCAGTTACTCGAGTCAGGCCTACGAGCAGTACTTC. It specifies CASSYSSQAYEQYF.

This chain uses TRBV6-2 or TRBV6-3 with TRBJ2-3, with 7 bases lining up with TRBD2. CDR1 is MNHEY and CDR2 is SVGEGT in the germline V gene. The CDR3 sequence is 11 residues long. Trimming removed 11 bases from V and 7 bases from J; junction bases left unmatched: 6. The CDR3 DNA is TGTGCCGCTGGGGGACTACATACGCAGTATTTT. This gives the protein CAAGGLHTQYF.

The CDR3 region has the DNA TGCGCCAGCAGATGGGGGAGGGGTTTCGATGAGCAGTTCTTC. Its translation: CASRWGRGFDEQFF. The V gene is TRBV5-1, the J gene TRBJ2-1, with 7 positions matching TRBD2. This CDR3 region has 14 residues. Trimming at V came to 5 bases and at J to 8 bases, leaving 10 bases not matched to a gene. Germline CDR1 is SGHRS and CDR2 is YFSETQ.

The rearrangement joins TRBV12-3 or TRBV12-4 to TRBJ2-7; no definite D call. The CDR3 is 14 amino acids. V lost 3 bases to trimming and J lost 2 bases, with 11 bases between them. The CDR3 DNA follows: TGTGCCAGCAGTTTGCCGACTGAGACCTACGAGCAGTACTTC. Amino acid sequence: CASSLPTETYEQYF.

Of note for this clonotype: At one end, the junction sequence differs from germline, possibly due to a read error. Here the CDR3 reads CASSRDTDNEQFF. The CDR3 region has the DNA TGTGCTAGCAGCAGGGACACTGACAATGAGCAGTTCTTC. V is TRBV7-7 and J is TRBJ2-1, with a possible D match to TRBD1 (6 bases). Germline V gene lookup returns CDR1 SSHAT and CDR2 FNYEAQ (reference sequence). This CDR3 spans 13 amino acids. Looking up the rest from reference TRBV7-7 and TRBJ2-1 gives the full variable domain: GAGVSQSPRYKVTKRGQDVTLRCDPISSHATLYWYQQALGQGPEFLTYFNYEAQPDKSGLPSDRFSAERPEGSISTLTIQRTEQRDSAMYRCASSRDTDNEQFFGPGTRLTVL.

This clonotype has a handful of counts. The DNA is left out, because the CDR3 cannot be placed on it with certainty; the CDR3 is given as TCRdb lists it. CDR3 protein: CASILGLGHESSYNEQFF. The chain uses TRBV28 and TRBJ2-1; the DNA was not compared with TRBD1, the D call given in the table. The CDR3 is 18 residues long, counting both termini. Germline loops: CDR1 MDHEN, CDR2 SYDVKM.

This clonotype was detected many times. The rearrangement uses TRBV5-1 and TRBJ2-1, with D possibly TRBD2 on 5 matching bases. This CDR3 has 15 residues. V shed 0 bases and J shed 6 bases, with 13 bases lying between them. Germline V gene sequence: CDR1 SGHRS, CDR2 YFSETQ. This CDR3 is CASSLGALRVNEQFF. The CDR3 DNA follows: TGCGCCAGCAGCTTGGGAGCCCTGAGGGTCAATGAGCAGTTCTTC.

Ten or more counts support this clonotype. One end of the junction varies from germline; a read error may be responsible. This chain connects TRBV7-7 to TRBJ2-1, with 8 bases aligning to TRBD2. In germline, CDR1 is SSHAT, CDR2 FNYEAQ (reference sequence). The CDR3 consists of 14 residues. The CDR3 loop is CASSFQAGDNEQFF. CDR3 coding DNA: TGTGCTAGCAGCTTTCAAGCGGGAGACAATGAGCAGTTCTTC. The whole variable domain, remainder taken from reference TRBV7-7 and TRBJ2-1, is GAGVSQSPRYKVTKRGQDVTLRCDPISSHATLYWYQQALGQGPEFLTYFNYEAQPDKSGLPSDRFSAERPEGSISTLTIQRTEQRDSAMYRCASSFQAGDNEQFFGPGTRLTVL.

The CDR3 spells CASSKATGTSGSGANVLTF. The CDR3 nucleotides read TGTGCCAGCAGCAAGGCGACCGGGACTAGCGGCTCTGGGGCCAACGTCCTGACTTTC. This chain links TRBV3-1 with TRBJ2-6, with 11 bases aligning to TRBD2. The trim removed 5 bases at V and 0 bases at J, leaving 9 bases unmatched. Germline V lookup: CDR1 LGHDT, CDR2 YNNKEL (reference sequence). This CDR3 has 19 residues.

The gene calls are TRBV5-1 and TRBJ1-4, with a weak D call TRBD1 (5 bases). The CDR3 totals 16 residues. V lost 2 bases and J 2 bases, leaving 13 bases between the germline ends. Per germline, CDR1 SGHRS and CDR2 YFSETQ. CDR3 sequence: CASSLSLGGTNEKLFF. As DNA, the CDR3 is TGCGCCAGCAGCTTATCGCTGGGGGGGACTAATGAAAAACTGTTTTTT.

This clonotype has ten or more counts. The CDR3 DNA reads as TGCAGCGTTCGCGGGGCCACCGGAGGGGTTGACGAGCAGTACTTC. Encoded protein: CSVRGATGGVDEQYF. The V and J genes are TRBV29-1 and TRBJ2-7; D may be TRBD2 (6 bases). CDR1 SQVTM and CDR2 ANQGSEA come from the germline V gene. The CDR3 runs to 15 residues. Trimming left V 5 bases short and J 5 bases short, with 22 bases between.

The chain uses TRBV28 and TRBJ2-3; no clear D. V dropped 3 bases and J dropped 2 bases, with 12 bases sitting between them. The germline gives CDR1 MDHEN, CDR2 SYDVKM. The CDR3 runs to 15 residues. CDR3 region: CASSFTAPYTDTQYF. Here the CDR3 DNA reads TGTGCCAGCAGTTTCACGGCACCCTACACAGATACGCAGTATTTT.

This clonotype appeared many times. V and J are TRBV4-1 and TRBJ2-3; TRBD2 is a possible D gene (7 bases). Trimming left V 4 bases short and J 3 bases short, with 20 bases between. This CDR3 region has 17 residues. Germline CDR1 MGHRA, CDR2 YSYEKL. The CDR3 region has the DNA TGCGCCAGCAGCCGGGCTAGCGGCAGGGGATGGACAGATACGCAGTATTTT. This translates into CASSRASGRGWTDTQYF.

In this sample, this clonotype turned up many times. The chain carries TRBV28 and TRBJ1-2; D remains ambiguous. Per the germline V gene, CDR1 is MDHEN and CDR2 is SYDVKM. The CDR3 totals 13 residues. V was pared by 3 bases and J by 8 bases, with 13 bases between. CDR3: CASSFPLWRGYTF. CDR3 in DNA: TGTGCCAGCAGTTTCCCTCTCTGGAGGGGCTACACCTTC.

The rearrangement links TRBV12-3 or TRBV12-4 to TRBJ2-7; 10 positions match TRBD1. V trimming: 2 bases; J trimming: 2 bases; junction bases outside the gene matches: 3. The CDR3 loop spans 15 amino acids. CDR3 in amino acids: CASSLTGTGAYEQYF. For the CDR3, the DNA is TGTGCCAGCAGTTTAACCGGGACAGGGGCCTACGAGCAGTACTTC.

This clonotype came up a few times. V usage is TRBV12-5 and J usage is TRBJ2-1; the match to TRBD2 covers 13 bases. Trimming took 4 bases from V and 4 from J; bases not matched to a gene: 7. The CDR3 runs 17 residues. Looked up from germline, CDR1 is LGHNT and CDR2 is FRNRAP. CDR3: CASGSGTSGMSYNEQFF. The CDR3 region has the DNA TGTGCTAGTGGTTCCGGGACTAGCGGGATGTCGTACAATGAGCAGTTCTTC.

The CDR3 DNA follows: TGTGCCAGCAGCCTCTCCGGGGTAGCGGGAGATGATACGCAGTATTTT. Translation gives CASSLSGVAGDDTQYF. The chain has TRBV3-1 and TRBJ2-3; 9 bases map to TRBD2. The CDR3 runs 16 residues. Germline V gene lookup returns CDR1 LGHDT and CDR2 YNNKEL (reference sequence). J lost 6 bases, V lost 4 bases, and 11 bases had no gene match.

A few counts support this clonotype. This chain joins TRBV20-1 and TRBJ2-1, with TRBD2 matching 11 bases. With V trimmed by 3 bases and J by 12 bases, 16 bases remained unmatched. This CDR3 contains 16 residues. Germline V lookup: CDR1 DFQATT, CDR2 SNEGSKA (reference sequence). The CDR3: CSASDLQVAGGPGQFF. CDR3 DNA sequence: TGCAGTGCTAGTGACCTTCAGGTAGCGGGAGGGCCGGGGCAGTTCTTC.

The V gene is TRBV29-1, the J gene TRBJ2-5; the D is unclear. V was cut by 5 bases and J by 3 bases, with 4 bases left in between. The CDR3 spans 10 residues. The V gene's germline CDR1 is SQVTM and CDR2 ANQGSEA. The CDR3 DNA reads TGCAGCGTTTTGAAAGAGACCCAGTACTTC. It specifies CSVLKETQYF. The whole variable domain, remainder taken from reference TRBV29-1 and TRBJ2-5, is SAVISQKPSRDICQRGTSLTIQCQVDSQVTMMFWYRQQPGQSLTLIATANQGSEATYESGFVIDKFPISRPNLTFSTLTVSNMSPEDSSIYLCSVLKETQYFGPGTRLLVL.

CDR3 nucleotide sequence: TGTGCCAGCAGTTTAGCAGGTATCGAGCAGTACTTC. Its translation is CASSLAGIEQYF. The chain is built from TRBV12-3 or TRBV12-4 and TRBJ2-7; D is undetermined. V lost 0 bases, J lost 6 bases, and 6 bases lay in between. The CDR3 runs 12 residues.

A few counts support this clonotype. The chain links TRBV4-3 to TRBJ2-7; the D gene is possibly TRBD1 (6 bases). CDR1 is LGHNA, CDR2 YSLEER, per germline. This CDR3 has 14 residues. V was shortened by 3 bases and J by 2 bases, with 11 bases between the two germline ends. In nucleotides, the CDR3 is TGCGCCAGCAGCCAGGACAGCTACACCTACGAGCAGTACTTC. Its protein is CASSQDSYTYEQYF.

This clonotype was detected many times. The chain is built from TRBV4-3 and TRBJ2-3; D is uncertain. The CDR3 contains 16 residues. Between the trimmed V and J ends, which lost 0 bases and 2 bases, there was a span of 12 bases. The germline V gene has CDR1 LGHNA and CDR2 YSLEER. CDR3 DNA: TGCGCCAGCAGCCAAGATCGGTTACTACTCACAGATACGCAGTATTTT. It specifies CASSQDRLLLTDTQYF.